This TCR beta chain was retrieved from a study of T-cell reconstitution after alpha-beta-depleted transplantation in children. General study findings and limits: Some patients owed their high day-60 TCRbeta diversity to surviving recipient T cells and thymic progenitors. Reported findings indicate that, about two months after transplant, alpha-beta T cells came from several hundred expanded clones, which were derived from non-depleted graft cells. From newly produced T cells came most of the T-cell counts and diversity one year after transplant.

Many counts were recorded for this clonotype. Its target is unknown. Unique molecular identifiers were used in preparing the TCRbeta library. From the PCR reads, TCRdb called clonotypes with MiXCR, one entry per CDR3 protein. The sample has 550,000 to 600,000 distinct CDR3 sequences, 23% seen once; the top ten hold 13% to 15%. This specimen consisted of PBMCs, mostly from graft donor cells, obtained 360 days after TCRalphabeta/CD19-depleted stem cell transplant. The receptor's source is a boy under two years old who had a stem cell transplant for acute myeloid leukemia, so the T cells may come from the graft donor.

CDR3 DNA: TGCAGTGCTAGCCCCGGCTCGAGCTCCTACAATGAGCAGTTCTTC. This translates into CSASPGSSSYNEQFF. V gene TRBV20-1 combines with J gene TRBJ2-1, with D unresolved. Germline V lookup: CDR1 DFQATT, CDR2 SNEGSKA (reference sequence). The germline V and J ends were trimmed by 3 bases and 0 bases, with 12 bases remaining between them. The CDR3 spans 15 residues.